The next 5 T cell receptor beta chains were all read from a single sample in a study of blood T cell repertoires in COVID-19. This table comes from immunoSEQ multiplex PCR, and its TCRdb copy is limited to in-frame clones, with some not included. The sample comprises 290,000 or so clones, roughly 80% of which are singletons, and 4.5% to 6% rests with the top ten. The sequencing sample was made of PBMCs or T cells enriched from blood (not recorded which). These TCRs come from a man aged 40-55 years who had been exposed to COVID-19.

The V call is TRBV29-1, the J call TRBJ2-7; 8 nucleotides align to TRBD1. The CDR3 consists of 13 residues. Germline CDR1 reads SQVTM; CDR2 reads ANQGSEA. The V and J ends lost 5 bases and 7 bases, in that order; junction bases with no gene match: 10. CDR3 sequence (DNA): TGCAGCGTTACCGGGACAGGCCTGGGGGAGCAGTACTTC. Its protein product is CSVTGTGLGEQYF.

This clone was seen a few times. CDR3 nucleotides: TGTGCCAGCAGCTCCGGGACTAGGTCCTACGAGCAGTACTTC. Its protein is CASSSGTRSYEQYF. This chain uses TRBV13 with TRBJ2-7, with 8 bases matching TRBD2. Germline CDR1 and CDR2: PRHDT and FYEKMQ (reference sequence). V lost 4 bases, J lost 1 base, and 3 bases stayed unmatched. The CDR3 runs to 14 residues.

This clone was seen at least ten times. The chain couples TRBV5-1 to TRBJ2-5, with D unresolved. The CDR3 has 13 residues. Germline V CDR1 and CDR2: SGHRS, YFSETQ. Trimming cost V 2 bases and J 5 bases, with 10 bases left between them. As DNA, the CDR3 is TGCGCCAGCAGCTTTACATTGTCGGAGACCCAGTACTTC. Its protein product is CASSFTLSETQYF.

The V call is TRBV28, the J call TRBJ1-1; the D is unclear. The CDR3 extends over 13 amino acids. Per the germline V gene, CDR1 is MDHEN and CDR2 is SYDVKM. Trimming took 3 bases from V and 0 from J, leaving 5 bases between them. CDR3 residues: CASSFSMNTEAFF. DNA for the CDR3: TGTGCCAGCAGTTTTTCTATGAACACTGAAGCTTTCTTT. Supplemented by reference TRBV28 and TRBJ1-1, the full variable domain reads DVKVTQSSRYLVKRTGEKVFLECVQDMDHENMFWYRQDPGLGLRLIYFSYDVKMKEKGDIPEGYSVSREKKERFSLILESASTNQTSMYLCASSFSMNTEAFFGQGTRLTVV.

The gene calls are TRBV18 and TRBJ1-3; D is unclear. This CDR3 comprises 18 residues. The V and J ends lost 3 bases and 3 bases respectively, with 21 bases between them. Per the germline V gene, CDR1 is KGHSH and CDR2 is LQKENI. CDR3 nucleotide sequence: TGTGCCAGCTCACCTTTAACCCCCGGAGGAGGATTTGGAAACACCATATATTTT. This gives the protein CASSPLTPGGGFGNTIYF. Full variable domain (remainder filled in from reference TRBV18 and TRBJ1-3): NAGVMQNPRHLVRRRGQEARLRCSPMKGHSHVYWYRQLPEEGLKFMVYLQKENIIDESGMPKERFSAEFPKEGPSILRIQQVVRGDSAAYFCASSPLTPGGGFGNTIYFGEGSWLTVV.